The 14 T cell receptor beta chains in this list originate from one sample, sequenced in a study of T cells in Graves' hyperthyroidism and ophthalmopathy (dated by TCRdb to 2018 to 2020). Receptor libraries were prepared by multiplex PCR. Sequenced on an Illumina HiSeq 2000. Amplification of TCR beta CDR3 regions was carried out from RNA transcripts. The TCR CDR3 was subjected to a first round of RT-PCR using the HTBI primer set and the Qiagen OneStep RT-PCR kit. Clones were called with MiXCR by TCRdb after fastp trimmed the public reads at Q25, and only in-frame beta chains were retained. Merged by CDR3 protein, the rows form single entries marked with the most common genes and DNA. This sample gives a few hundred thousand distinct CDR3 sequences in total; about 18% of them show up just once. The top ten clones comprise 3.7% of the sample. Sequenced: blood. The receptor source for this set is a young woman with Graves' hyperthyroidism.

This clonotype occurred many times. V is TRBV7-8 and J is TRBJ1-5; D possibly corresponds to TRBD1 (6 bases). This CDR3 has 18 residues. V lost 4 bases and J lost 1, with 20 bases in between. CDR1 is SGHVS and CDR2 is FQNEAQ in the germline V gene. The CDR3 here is CASSSLLGGAGSNQPQHF. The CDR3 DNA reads TGTGCCAGCAGCTCCCTGTTGGGGGGCGCGGGGAGCAATCAGCCCCAGCATTTT.

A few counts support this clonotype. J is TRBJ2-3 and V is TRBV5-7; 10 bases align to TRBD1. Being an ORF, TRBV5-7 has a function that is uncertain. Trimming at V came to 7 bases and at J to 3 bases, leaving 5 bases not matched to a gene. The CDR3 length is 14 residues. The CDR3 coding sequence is TGTGCCAGCGTCTGGGACAGGGGTACAGATACGCAGTATTTT. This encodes CASVWDRGTDTQYF.

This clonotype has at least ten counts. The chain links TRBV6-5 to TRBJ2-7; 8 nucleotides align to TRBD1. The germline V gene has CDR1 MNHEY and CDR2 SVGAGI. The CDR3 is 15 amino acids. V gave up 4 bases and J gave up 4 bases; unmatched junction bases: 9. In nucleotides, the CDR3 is TGTGCCAGCAGTTCGGCCGGGACAGGTGCATACGAGCAGTACTTC. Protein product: CASSSAGTGAYEQYF.

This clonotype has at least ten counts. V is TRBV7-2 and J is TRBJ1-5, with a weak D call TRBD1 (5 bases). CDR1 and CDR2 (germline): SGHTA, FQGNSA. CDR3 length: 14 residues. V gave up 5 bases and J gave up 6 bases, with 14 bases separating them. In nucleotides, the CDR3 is TGTGCCAGCAGCCAAGGGGTAGGCAGTCAGCCCCAGCATTTT. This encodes CASSQGVGSQPQHF.

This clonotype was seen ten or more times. This CDR3 reads CASSYSMGGAGNQPQHF. As DNA, the CDR3 is TGTGCCAGCAGTTACTCGATGGGGGGCGCGGGCAATCAGCCCCAGCATTTT. The J gene is TRBJ1-5, the V gene TRBV6-5, with D possibly TRBD1 on 6 matching bases. Germline-derived CDR1 and CDR2 are MNHEY and SVGAGI. The CDR3 sequence is 17 residues long. The ends were cut back, 0 bases at V and 2 bases at J, with 14 bases in the middle.

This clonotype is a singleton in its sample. The CDR3 sequence: CASSTSRAMQPQHF. CDR3 in DNA: TGTGCCAGTAGTACAAGCAGGGCCATGCAGCCCCAGCATTTT. The gene calls are TRBV19 and TRBJ1-5; TRBD1 might be the D (5 bases). This CDR3 contains 14 residues. V lost 4 bases to trimming and J lost 7 bases, with 14 bases between them. CDR1 LNHDA and CDR2 SQIVND come from the germline V gene (reference sequence).

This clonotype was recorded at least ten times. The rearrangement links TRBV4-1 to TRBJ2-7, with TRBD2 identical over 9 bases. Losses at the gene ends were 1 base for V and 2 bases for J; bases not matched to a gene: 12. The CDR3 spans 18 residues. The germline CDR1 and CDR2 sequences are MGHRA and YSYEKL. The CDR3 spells CASSQARPAGGSTYEQYF. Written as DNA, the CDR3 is TGCGCCAGCAGCCAAGCAAGACCAGCGGGGGGCTCAACCTACGAGCAGTACTTC.

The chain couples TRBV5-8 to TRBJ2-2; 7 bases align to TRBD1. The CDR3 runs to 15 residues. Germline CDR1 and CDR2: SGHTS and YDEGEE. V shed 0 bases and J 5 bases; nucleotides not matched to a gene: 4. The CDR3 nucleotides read TGTGCCAGCAGCTTGGTAGCCAGGGGGACCGGGGAGCTGTTTTTT. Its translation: CASSLVARGTGELFF.

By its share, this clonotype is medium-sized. DNA for the CDR3: TGTGCCAGCAACGACCAAATGCAAGAGACCCAGTACTTC. Translated: CASNDQMQETQYF. This chain links TRBV6-5 with TRBJ2-5; D remains ambiguous. V lost 7 bases, J lost 2 bases, and 11 bases lay in between. Germline V lookup: CDR1 MNHEY, CDR2 SVGAGI. CDR3 length equals 13 residues.

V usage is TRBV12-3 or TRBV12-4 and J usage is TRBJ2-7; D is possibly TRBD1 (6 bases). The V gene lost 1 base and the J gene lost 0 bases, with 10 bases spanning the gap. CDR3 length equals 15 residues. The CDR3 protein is CASSLGRDNSYEQYF. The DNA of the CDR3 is TGTGCCAGCAGTTTAGGCCGGGACAACTCCTACGAGCAGTACTTC.

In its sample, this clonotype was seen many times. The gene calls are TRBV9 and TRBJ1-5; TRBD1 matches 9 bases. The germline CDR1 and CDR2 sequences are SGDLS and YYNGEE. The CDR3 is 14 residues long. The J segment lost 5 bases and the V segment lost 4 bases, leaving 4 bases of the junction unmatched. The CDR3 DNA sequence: TGTGCCAGCAGCCTCGGACAGGGGTATCAGCCCCAGCATTTT. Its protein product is CASSLGQGYQPQHF.

CDR3 DNA sequence: TGTGCCAGCTCACCGGGGGGCTCGACGGAGACCCAGTACTTC. It codes for CASSPGGSTETQYF. V and J are TRBV18 and TRBJ2-5, with D tentatively TRBD1 or TRBD2 (6 bases each). Between the trimmed V and J ends, which lost 3 bases and 5 bases, there was a span of 13 bases. The CDR3 contains 14 residues. Germline loops: CDR1 KGHSH, CDR2 LQKENI.

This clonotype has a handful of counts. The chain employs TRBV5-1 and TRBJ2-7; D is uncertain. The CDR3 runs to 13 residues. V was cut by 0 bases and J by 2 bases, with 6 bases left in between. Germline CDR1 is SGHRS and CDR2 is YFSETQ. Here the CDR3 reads CASSLEAPYEQYF. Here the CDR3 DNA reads TGCGCCAGCAGCTTGGAAGCGCCCTACGAGCAGTACTTC.

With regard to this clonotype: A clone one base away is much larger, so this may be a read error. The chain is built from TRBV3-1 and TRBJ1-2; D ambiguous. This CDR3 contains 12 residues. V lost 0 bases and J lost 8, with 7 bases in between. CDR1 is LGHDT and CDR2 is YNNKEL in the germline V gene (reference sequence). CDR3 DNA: TGTGCCAGCAGCCAAGATATCGCAGGCTACACCTTC. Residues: CASSQDIAGYTF. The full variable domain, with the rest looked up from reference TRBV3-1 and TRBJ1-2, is DTAVSQTPKYLVTQMGNDKSIKCEQNLGHDTMYWYKQDSKKFLKIMFSYNNKELIINETVPNRFSPKSPDKAHLNLHINSLELGDSAVYFCASSQDIAGYTFGSGTRLTVV.